This TCR beta chain originates from a study of blood T cell repertoires in COVID-19. The CDR3 covers 12 residues. The V end was cut by 8 bases, the J end by 5 bases, with 12 bases between. CDR1 is GTSNPN, CDR2 SVGIG, per germline (reference sequence). In the original processing: Amplifying reference gene primers gave estimates of nucleated cell counts. The repertoire was sequenced with immunoSEQ multiplex PCR; TCRdb's copy has only in-frame clones and lacks some. V and J calls and clone size are those listed in that table; D and trimming were worked out from the DNA. This sample has some 68,000 clones; approximately 90% occur once, and the top ten carry 3.4%. This clone was counted a few times. In Seattle, patients joined the study during active infection and were tracked longitudinally.

The rearrangement uses TRBV30 and TRBJ2-2; D possibly corresponds to TRBD1 (5 bases). Sequencing input: peripheral blood. The TCR sequence derives from a woman aged 50 to 65 with COVID-19, enrolled during active disease. The CDR3 coding sequence is TGTGCCCGAAATAAGGGGACCGGGGAGCTGTTTTTT. Translation: CARNKGTGELFF.